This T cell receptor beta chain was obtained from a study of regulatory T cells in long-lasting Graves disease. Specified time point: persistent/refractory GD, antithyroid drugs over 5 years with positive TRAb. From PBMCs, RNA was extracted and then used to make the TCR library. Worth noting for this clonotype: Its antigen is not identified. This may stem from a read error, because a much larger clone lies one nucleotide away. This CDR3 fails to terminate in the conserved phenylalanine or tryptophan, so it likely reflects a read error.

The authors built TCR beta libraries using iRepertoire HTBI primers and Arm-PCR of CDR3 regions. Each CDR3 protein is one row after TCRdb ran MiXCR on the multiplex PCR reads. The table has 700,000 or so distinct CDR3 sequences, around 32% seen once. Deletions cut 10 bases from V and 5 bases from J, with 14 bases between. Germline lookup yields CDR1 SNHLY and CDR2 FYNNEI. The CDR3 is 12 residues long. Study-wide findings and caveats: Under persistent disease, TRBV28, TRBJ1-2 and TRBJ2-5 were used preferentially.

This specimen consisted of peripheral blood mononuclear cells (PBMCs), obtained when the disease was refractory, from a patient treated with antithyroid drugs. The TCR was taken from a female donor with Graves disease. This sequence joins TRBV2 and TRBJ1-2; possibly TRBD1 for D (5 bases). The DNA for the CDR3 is TGTGCCACGCGACAGAACGAATATGGCTACACCCTC. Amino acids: CATRQNEYGYTL.